This section outlines one T cell receptor beta chain sequence together with its context. The CDR3 consists of 15 residues. The germline gives CDR1 SNHLY, CDR2 FYNNEI. Trimming took off 6 bases at V and 7 bases at J, with 21 bases between the two ends. As processed by the authors: It was from reference gene primer amplification that nucleated cell counts were estimated. Assay used: immunoSEQ multiplex PCR; TCRdb lists only in-frame clones, some missing. V, J and clone size derive from that table, while D and trimming were established from the DNA sequence. The repertoire includes more than 70,000 clones, roughly 80% of them detected once, and approximately 5% sits in the top ten. This entry comes from a study of blood T cell repertoires in COVID-19. As for the study in general: There were acute and convalescent COVID-19 samples, and they came from the United States, Italy and Spain. T cells, B-cell-depleted T cells, or PBMCs supplied cDNA or gDNA.

Source material: peripheral blood. The clonotype originates from a woman of 80 years or more with active or convalescent COVID-19. The rearrangement links TRBV2 to TRBJ2-5; D unresolved. Written as DNA, the CDR3 is TGTGCCAGCAGAATCCTGACATCCGTGGGTTCGACCCAGTACTTC. Protein product: CASRILTSVGSTQYF.